The 21 T cell receptor beta chains below were found in one sample sequenced in a study of cytomegalovirus exposure and HLA in healthy donors. The PCR used 60 Vbeta and 13 Jbeta primers. Profiled with immunoSEQ multiplex PCR; TCRdb holds only in-frame clones, not every one. The table includes some 190,000 clones, around 80% detected once. Material for sequencing was PBMCs. These receptors were collected from a girl aged 10 to 17 in good health and CMV-seropositive.

This clone was seen a handful of times. V and J are TRBV7-9 and TRBJ2-3; 11 nucleotides agree with TRBD2. Germline CDR1 SEHNR, CDR2 FQNEAQ (reference sequence). With V trimmed by 4 bases and J by 4 bases, 7 bases remained unmatched. This CDR3 has 16 amino acids. DNA for the CDR3: TGTGCCAGCAGCTCCCGACTAGCGGGATTGGCAGATACGCAGTATTTT. Amino acid sequence: CASSSRLAGLADTQYF.

The chain is built from TRBV6-5 and TRBJ2-2, with TRBD2 matching over 9 bases. This CDR3 is built from 15 residues. Germline V lookup: CDR1 MNHEY, CDR2 SVGAGI. The V gene end was trimmed by 10 bases and the J gene end by 6 bases; junction bases not matched to a gene: 12. The CDR3 is CATRLLAGLAGELFF. In DNA form, the CDR3 reads TGTGCCACCAGACTCCTAGCGGGGCTCGCCGGGGAGCTGTTTTTT.

The chain carries TRBV7-6 and TRBJ1-2; weak D call: TRBD1 (6 bases). V was cut by 0 bases and J by 3 bases, with 8 bases left in between. CDR3 length: 14 amino acids. CDR1 and CDR2 from the germline V gene are SGHVS and FNYEAQ. Here the CDR3 DNA reads TGTGCCAGCAGCTTAGCAGGGGGTGACTATGGCTACACCTTC. Protein: CASSLAGGDYGYTF.

The J gene is TRBJ2-3, the V gene TRBV7-9; tentative D call: TRBD2 (5 bases). This CDR3 contains 12 residues. CDR1 and CDR2 (germline): SEHNR, FQNEAQ (reference sequence). Trimming cost V 4 bases and J 8 bases, with 10 bases left between them. As DNA, the CDR3 is TGTGCCAGCAGCTCAGTGGGGAGTACGCAGTATTTT. This translates into CASSSVGSTQYF.

The V gene is TRBV27, the J gene TRBJ1-1, with D unresolved. V lost 8 bases and J lost 1, with 8 bases in between. This CDR3 has 12 amino acids. CDR1 and CDR2 from the germline V gene are MNHEY and SMNVEV (reference sequence). The CDR3 here is CASSTPNTEAFF. The CDR3 region has the DNA TGTGCCAGCTCCACACCGAACACTGAAGCTTTCTTT.

The chain is built from TRBV7-3 and TRBJ2-3, with 9 bases that match TRBD2. Trimming at V came to 4 bases and at J to 1 base, leaving 3 bases not matched to a gene. The CDR3 is 15 residues long. The V gene's germline CDR1 is SGHTA and CDR2 FQGTGA. CDR3 bases: TGTGCCAGCAGCTATATAGCGGGAGGCACAGATACGCAGTATTTT. Translation: CASSYIAGGTDTQYF.

The chain links TRBV6-1 to TRBJ1-5; tentatively, D is TRBD1 (6 bases). This CDR3 is built from 14 residues. Germline CDR1 reads MNHNS; CDR2 reads SASEGT. Trimming took 2 bases from V and 6 from J, leaving 11 bases between them. The CDR3 reads CASSEKGGGQPQHF. The CDR3 region has the DNA TGTGCCAGCAGTGAAAAAGGGGGGGGTCAGCCCCAGCATTTT.

V gene TRBV4-1 combines with J gene TRBJ2-7; 9 bases are a match to TRBD2. CDR1 MGHRA and CDR2 YSYEKL come from the germline V gene. Trimming at V came to 2 bases and at J to 6 bases, leaving 8 bases not matched to a gene. The length of the CDR3 is 15 residues. CDR3 sequence reads: CASSQLAGSSFEQYF. Written as DNA, the CDR3 is TGCGCCAGCAGCCAACTAGCGGGATCCTCTTTCGAGCAGTACTTC.

This clone was observed a single time. The genes are TRBV6-6 and TRBJ1-2; D gene uncertain. CDR1 and CDR2 (germline): MNHNY, SVGAGI (reference sequence). The germline V and J ends were trimmed by 0 bases and 4 bases, with 9 bases remaining between them. This CDR3 comprises 14 residues. The CDR3, as DNA: TGTGCCAGCAGTTACTCAGGAGCGGCCTATGGCTACACCTTC. Translated: CASSYSGAAYGYTF.

The rearrangement joins TRBV11-2 to TRBJ2-7; 9 bases are a match to TRBD2. The CDR3 runs 15 residues. Unmatched junction bases numbered 6, after V lost 3 bases and J lost 3 bases. CDR1 is SGHAT and CDR2 is FQNNGV in the germline V gene. The CDR3 DNA reads as TGTGCCAGCAGCTTTTTCCTAGCGGGGCGCTACGAGCAGTACTTC. It yields the protein CASSFFLAGRYEQYF.

This clone was observed a handful of times. A junction end diverges from the germline sequence, so it may reflect a read error. The chain recombines TRBV30 with TRBJ1-1; 7 positions match TRBD1. The CDR3 covers 14 residues. Germline CDR1 and CDR2: GTSNPN and SVGIG (reference sequence). CDR3 protein: CAWSAGLRGRRWDF. CDR3 DNA: TGTGCCTGGAGTGCCGGGTTGAGGGGGCGACGGTGGGATTTT.

The chain links TRBV9 to TRBJ2-5; TRBD2 matches 10 bases. The J segment lost 2 bases and the V segment lost 2 bases, leaving 12 bases of the junction unmatched. Germline lookup yields CDR1 SGDLS and CDR2 YYNGEE. The CDR3 is 18 residues long. CDR3 loop: CASSVGPSGSVYQETQYF. The CDR3 bases are TGTGCCAGCAGCGTCGGTCCTAGCGGGAGCGTCTATCAAGAGACCCAGTACTTC. The full variable domain, with the rest looked up from reference TRBV9 and TRBJ2-5, is DSGVTQTPKHLITATGQRVTLRCSPRSGDLSVYWYQQSLDQGLQFLIQYYNGEERAKGNILERFSAQQFPDLHSELNLSSLELGDSALYFCASSVGPSGSVYQETQYFGPGTRLLVL.

In this sample, this clone turned up a few times. The chain employs TRBV2 and TRBJ1-1; D gene uncertain. V dropped 6 bases and J dropped 6 bases, with 17 bases sitting between them. Germline V gene sequence: CDR1 SNHLY, CDR2 FYNNEI. This CDR3 spans 14 amino acids. CDR3 region: CASSKNRVFPEAFF. The CDR3 nucleotides are TGTGCCAGCAGCAAAAACCGGGTTTTTCCTGAAGCTTTCTTT. Drawing the rest from reference TRBV2 and TRBJ1-1, the complete variable domain is EPEVTQTPSHQVTQMGQEVILRCVPISNHLYFYWYRQILGQKVEFLVSFYNNEISEKSEIFDDQFSVERPDGSNFTLKIRSTKLEDSAMYFCASSKNRVFPEAFFGQGTRLTVV.

This chain uses TRBV5-1 with TRBJ2-7; possibly TRBD2 for D (5 bases). CDR3 length equals 16 residues. Germline CDR1 is SGHRS and CDR2 is YFSETQ. V lost 0 bases, J lost 0 bases, and 13 bases lay in between. In nucleotides, the CDR3 is TGCGCCAGCAGCTTGGCCGGTAGCGTAAACTCCTACGAGCAGTACTTC. Its protein is CASSLAGSVNSYEQYF. Combining the CDR3 with reference TRBV5-1 and TRBJ2-7 gives the whole variable domain KAGVTQTPRYLIKTRGQQVTLSCSPISGHRSVSWYQQTPGQGLQFLFEYFSETQRNKGNFPGRFSGRQFSNSRSEMNVSTLELGDSALYLCASSLAGSVNSYEQYFGPGTRLTVT.

The V and J genes are TRBV15 and TRBJ1-4, with unresolved D. CDR3 length: 13 residues. Trimming shortened V by 3 bases and J by 4 bases, and 6 bases separated the two germline ends. CDR1 is LNHNV, CDR2 YYDKDF, per germline (reference sequence). Here the CDR3 DNA reads TGTGCCACCAGCAGGTCCGTTAATGAAAAACTGTTTTTT. Protein product: CATSRSVNEKLFF.

The chain combines TRBV15 with TRBJ2-7; D may be TRBD1 (5 bases). V shed 0 bases and J shed 3 bases, with 9 bases lying between them. Per the germline V gene, CDR1 is LNHNV and CDR2 is YYDKDF (reference sequence). The CDR3 consists of 14 residues. This CDR3 reads CATSRDGASYEQYF. The DNA of the CDR3 is TGTGCCACCAGCAGAGATGGGGCAAGCTACGAGCAGTACTTC.

The sample holds a few counts of this clone. V usage is TRBV6-5 and J usage is TRBJ1-1; D not resolved. CDR1 is MNHEY and CDR2 is SVGAGI in the germline V gene. The CDR3 covers 11 residues. Trimming cost V 4 bases and J 5 bases, with 5 bases left between them. The CDR3 is CASSSLTEAFF. The CDR3 coding sequence is TGTGCCAGCAGTTCCCTGACTGAAGCTTTCTTT.

The chain couples TRBV28 to TRBJ2-7; 11 nucleotides match TRBD2. The V and J ends lost 6 bases and 0 bases, in that order; junction bases with no gene match: 4. The length of the CDR3 is 15 residues. The V gene's germline CDR1 is MDHEN and CDR2 SYDVKM. In nucleotides, the CDR3 is TGTGCCAGCAGATTCACTAGCGGGAGCTCCTACGAGCAGTACTTC. The encoded protein is CASRFTSGSSYEQYF.

The chain carries TRBV19 and TRBJ1-1, with no clear D. V was clipped by 2 bases and J by 3 bases, with 7 bases between them. The CDR3 consists of 13 residues. Germline values: CDR1 LNHDA, CDR2 SQIVND (reference sequence). The CDR3 DNA reads as TGTGCCAGTAGTATAACAGTTTACACTGAAGCTTTCTTT. Translation: CASSITVYTEAFF.

This clone was found once. V usage is TRBV6-4 and J usage is TRBJ2-1, with D unclear. With 8 bases removed from V and 2 bases from J, the gap between germline ends came to 16 bases. Germline V gene lookup returns CDR1 MRHNA and CDR2 SNTAGT. This CDR3 spans 15 amino acids. This CDR3 is CASSEASGTYNEQFF. As DNA, the CDR3 is TGTGCCAGCTCTGAGGCCTCCGGAACCTACAATGAGCAGTTCTTC.

The chain carries TRBV18 and TRBJ2-5, with 7 bases aligning to TRBD2. The CDR3 extends over 15 amino acids. The germline V gene encodes CDR1 KGHSH and CDR2 LQKENI. Germline trimming cut 4 bases from V and 1 base from J; bases unmatched to any gene: 6. CDR3 residues: CASSRLAGLQETQYF. The CDR3 region has the DNA TGTGCCAGCTCACGGTTAGCGGGCCTCCAAGAGACCCAGTACTTC.